The TCR beta chain under discussion was sequenced for a study of CXCR3-negative and CXCR3-positive naive CD8 T cells (dated by TCRdb to between 2019 and 2020). Study-wide context: In total, some 130 million TRB reads were obtained, corresponding to roughly 1.5 +/- 0.3 million reads per library. Diversity and physicochemical repertoire analyses were performed on about a dozen donors pooled from two independent experiments. The TRBV-TRBJ cluster analysis covered naive subsets from about five donors and memory cells from 3 donors.

Its CDR3 holds 15 amino acids, cysteine through phenylalanine. The coding DNA is unavailable. From the germline V gene, CDR1 is SQVTM and CDR2 is ANQGSEA. Summary of the overall study and its limitations: Both naive subsets had comparably high repertoire diversity, while memory CD8+ T cells had much lower repertoire diversity. Because surface CD5, which is linked to self-reactivity in mice, was comparable between the naive subsets, TCR interaction strength was also inferred from TRB CDR3 physicochemical properties. Freshly isolated PBMCs were used for most assays because CXCR3 expression partially decreased after cryopreservation. TRBV-TRBJ usage was similar between naive CXCR3-negative and CXCR3-positive cells from the same donor, while memory cells showed distinct patterns. TRB CDR3s from CXCR3-positive naive cells showed higher hydrophobicity (lower Kidera factor 4), lower energy, and higher strength and volume indices than CXCR3-negative naive cells.

Instrument used: NextSeq 550. The Human TCR Profiling Kit (MiLaboratory) was used to prepare UMI-labeled 5' RACE TRB cDNA libraries. The full amount of extracted RNA was used for cDNA synthesis, and the full amount of resulting cDNA was used for PCR amplification. Libraries were prepared in parallel with an identical number of PCR cycles. Concerning the study's data processing: About 53,000 +/- 9,400 unique UMI-labeled TRB cDNA molecules per library were extracted with MIGEC and MiXCR, with at least two reads per UMI required. Each library averaged about 37,000 +/- 9,700 functional in-frame TRB CDR3 nucleotide clonotypes without stop codons. After downsampling to 5000 UMI-labeled TRB molecules per sample, diversity metrics, including normalized Shannon-Wiener and Chao1, were computed in VDJtools. For the central five CDR3 residues, VDJtools calculated physicochemical properties weighted by clonotype size, namely interaction energy, strength, volume and Kidera factor 4. Through TCRdb reprocessing, the reads give one entry per CDR3 protein sequence; DNA is omitted. The V and J calls here are based on TCRdb, not the publication. This sample's clone table shows about 89,000 distinct CDR3 sequences. The ten largest clonotypes hold around 0.51% of the sample.

A remark on this clonotype: What antigen it recognizes has not been identified.

Each CD8+ T cell subset was flow-sorted in triplicate, and some 310,000 cells per subset were placed directly into RLT lysis buffer. To exclude memory contaminants, naive CD8+ T cells were stringently defined as CD45RO-CCR7+CD27+CD95-. Using standard density gradient centrifugation, peripheral blood mononuclear cells were isolated from buffy coats. Naive CXCR3-negative and CXCR3-positive CD8+ T cells were flow-sorted on a FACSAria III. Total RNA was extracted from sorted cells with an RNeasy Mini Kit. This clonotype was obtained from a human donor in good health. Some clones in this sample may be carry-over from other donors' samples. The sample comprised naive CXCR3+ CD8+ T cells from blood. The sample's cell subset or site label, in plain terms: CD45RO-CCR7+CD27+CD95- naive CD8+ T cells expressing CXCR3 (TNR3+). In this chain, TRBV29-1 is recombined with TRBJ2-3; the D call from TCRdb, TRBD2, cannot be confirmed without DNA. CDR3 region: CSVEMLADSTDTQYF.